This T cell receptor (beta chain) emerged from a study of T cell repertoires in cytomegalovirus infection (dated by TCRdb to between 2018 and 2020). For the study in its entirety: Donor HLA type was relevant to the analysis, as public TCR beta signatures indicated carriage of CMV infection together with the matching HLA type.

What the authors observed across the whole study: Cumulative frequency of public TCR beta family members discriminated carriers of CMV infection plus the relevant HLA type in this cohort and an independent 352-donor cohort. The ex vivo response was dominated by HLA-C-restricted CMV-specific TCR beta clonotypes, and the single most frequent clonotype in two of eight donors was supplied by these HLA-C-restricted clonotypes.

TCRdb lists the instrument as Illumina HiSeq 1500. TCRdb reran the public reads through fastp at Q25 and MiXCR, keeping productive beta chains. All rows with the same CDR3 protein become a single entry with the most common DNA and genes. The sample table shows 450,000 to 650,000 distinct CDR3 sequences, and around 27% are seen once. In total, the top ten clones hold about 12% of the sample. In regard to this clonotype: What antigen it recognizes has not been identified. One base away there is no much larger clone; base qualities are not given.

Measured from the cysteine to the phenylalanine, the CDR3 is 16 residues long. Only the CDR3 portion is preserved as DNA: 48 bases, with reading frame beginning at the first base. V drops 1 base and J drops 4 bases, leaving 14 bases in between. The germline V gene provides CDR1 MRHNA and CDR2 SNTAGT. Sequences were obtained from PBMCs. This receptor was obtained from a human donor in good health (CMV status not recorded). Some clones in this sample may be carry-over from other donors' samples. The V and J segments used are TRBV6-4 and TRBJ2-1, and the D gene may be TRBD2, 5 bases matching. The sequenced DNA: TGTGCCAGCAGTGACTGGTCTACGGGAAGATACAATGAGCAGTTCTTC. Its product reads: CASSDWSTGRYNEQFF.